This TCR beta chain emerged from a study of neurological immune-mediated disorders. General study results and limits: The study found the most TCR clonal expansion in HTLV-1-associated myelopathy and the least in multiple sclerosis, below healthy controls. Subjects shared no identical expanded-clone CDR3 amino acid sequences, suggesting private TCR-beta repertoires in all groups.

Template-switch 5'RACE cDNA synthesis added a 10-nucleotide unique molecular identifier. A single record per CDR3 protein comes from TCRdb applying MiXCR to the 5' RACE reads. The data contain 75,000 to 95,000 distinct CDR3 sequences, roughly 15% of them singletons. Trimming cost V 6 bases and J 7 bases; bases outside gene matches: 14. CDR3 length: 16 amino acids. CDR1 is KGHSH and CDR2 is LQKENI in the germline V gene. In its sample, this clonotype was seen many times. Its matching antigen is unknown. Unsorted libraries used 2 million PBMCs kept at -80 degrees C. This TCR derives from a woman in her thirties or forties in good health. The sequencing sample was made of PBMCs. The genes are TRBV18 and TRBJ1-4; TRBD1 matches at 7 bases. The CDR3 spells CASSRRQGLTVEKLFF. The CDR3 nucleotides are TGTGCCAGCTCGCGCCGACAGGGCTTAACAGTTGAAAAACTGTTTTTT.